The rows below give T cell receptor beta chains drawn from one sample of a study of cytomegalovirus exposure and HLA in healthy donors. Sequencing was performed with immunoSEQ multiplex PCR; in TCRdb, only in-frame clones are kept and a portion is missing. Here the sample spans a few hundred thousand clones, around 79% being singletons. Specimen: PBMCs. These receptors originate from a man in his late teens or twenties in good health and CMV-seronegative. CDR3s include the opening cysteine and the closing phenylalanine or tryptophan.

V gene	J gene	CDR3 protein
TRBV30	TRBJ1-3	CASSLEQGAGNTIYF
TRBV4-3	TRBJ2-1	CASSQGTGDYNEQFF
TRBV19	TRBJ2-7	CASSQFGTQPQGPYEQYF
TRBV7-6	TRBJ1-2	CASSLGTGDGYTF
TRBV29-1	TRBJ1-3	CSVESIRGGNTIYF
TRBV5-1	TRBJ2-7	CASSLAPLEAGPAYEQYF
TRBV5-4	TRBJ1-2	CASSLDRVSNYGYTF
TRBV30	TRBJ1-1	CAWSAGAENTEAFF
TRBV5-5	TRBJ1-2	CASSLVSEPDRGSNYGYTF
TRBV28	TRBJ1-5	CASSPTGTGVQPQHF
TRBV4-2	TRBJ2-1	CASSNRDREQSEQFF
TRBV19	TRBJ1-1	CASTPDTFEAFF
TRBV18	TRBJ2-5	CASSPVLAGQETQYF
TRBV25-1	TRBJ2-5	CASSEDRGQETQYF
TRBV4-3	TRBJ2-1	CASSLYNLRDNEQFF
TRBV11-3	TRBJ1-1	CASSAGTEAFF
TRBV29-1	TRBJ2-3	CSASHGRDTQYF
TRBV11-2	TRBJ2-4	CASSTSPRGAKNIQYF
TRBV5-1	TRBJ1-1	CASSEGQGVGVNTEAFF
TRBV21-1	TRBJ1-1	CASSIYRGCILLNMNTEAFF
TRBV6-5	TRBJ2-2	CASRQGYTGELFF
TRBV28	TRBJ2-7	CASSPVGAGSHEQYF
TRBV7-2	TRBJ2-1	CASSLSAGIYNEQFF
TRBV4-3	TRBJ1-6	CASSPGRGNSPLHF
TRBV25-1	TRBJ2-5	CASSEYRGFQETQYF
TRBV2	TRBJ1-1	CASEAGARNTEAFF
TRBV18	TRBJ1-4	CASSPQDRPNEKLFF
TRBV19	TRBJ2-3	CASRKFSGDISDTQYF
TRBV2	TRBJ2-1	CAILLDILHNEQFF
TRBV19	TRBJ1-5	CASSLKTGAFNQPQHF
TRBV7-9	TRBJ2-7	CASSLLSGSGDEQYF
TRBV29-1	TRBJ1-2	CSVEGSGIYGYTF
TRBV7-6	TRBJ2-7	CASSYTGVHEQYF
TRBV28	TRBJ2-3	CASMGGANTDTQYF
TRBV7-8	TRBJ2-5	CASSRPKSGGGEETQYF
TRBV7-9	TRBJ1-1	CASSYSGTATEAFF
TRBV7-9	TRBJ2-2	CASSSDRGLSGELFF
TRBV14	TRBJ1-1	CASSQVMRANTEAFF
TRBV28	TRBJ2-7	CASVSSGSTYEQYF
TRBV11-3	TRBJ1-6	CASSLGQGNNSPLHF
TRBV30	TRBJ2-3	CAWSVGQGTSADTQYF
TRBV7-8	TRBJ1-6	CASSLELQGNSPLHF
TRBV19	TRBJ2-2	CASRAQGSNTGELFF
TRBV25-1	TRBJ2-7	CASSGLGLAAGSYEQYF
TRBV2	TRBJ1-3	CASSEYAASSGNTIYF
TRBV15	TRBJ2-1	CATRSRLSSYNEQFF
TRBV29-1	TRBJ2-3	CSVENPTAVLDTDTQYF
TRBV6-4	TRBJ2-1	CASSAMVAGINEQFF
TRBV9	TRBJ2-7	CASSVGWTDTYEQYF